This T cell receptor (beta chain) was identified during a study of patients and donors after allogeneic stem cell transplantation. MiXCR was run by TCRdb on the RT-PCR reads, yielding one entry per CDR3 protein. The data show around 29,000 distinct CDR3 sequences, 37% seen once. V lost 4 bases and J lost 6, with 13 bases in between. The CDR3 is 13 amino acids. Germline loops: CDR1 SGHRS, CDR2 YFSETQ. This receptor was obtained from a human donor who was either an allogeneic HSCT recipient or a stem cell or donor lymphocyte infusion donor (not recorded which). It is not recorded whose cells these are; they may come from a transplant donor. Sample: blood, either unsorted or a sorted T cell fraction (not recorded which). The chain carries TRBV5-1 and TRBJ1-1; no clear D gene. In DNA form, the CDR3 reads TGCGCCAGCAGCCCCTCGATTAGGTCTGAAGCTTTCTTT. Translated, it gives CASSPSIRSEAFF. The variable domain in full, with the rest retrieved from reference TRBV5-1 and TRBJ1-1, is KAGVTQTPRYLIKTRGQQVTLSCSPISGHRSVSWYQQTPGQGLQFLFEYFSETQRNKGNFPGRFSGRQFSNSRSEMNVSTLELGDSALYLCASSPSIRSEAFFGQGTRLTVV.